The sequence of this TCR beta chain was determined in a study of shared clonotypes between healthy human individuals. It was into CD45RA+ naive and CD45RA-negative memory subsets that the CD4+ cells were split. Original handling: Filtering differed for immunoSEQ, which gave only junction sequences without quality scores. The method was immunoSEQ multiplex PCR; TCRdb's version includes in-frame clones alone and lacks a portion of them. The DNA gave D and trimming, while V, J and clone size come from that table. The sample has 2 million to 2.5 million clones; around 93% are singletons. Overall study results and limits: Sampling used blood alone; tissue repertoires probably differ. Memory subsets had estimated richness that was generally smaller than that of naive subsets.

To note about this clone: As yet, its antigen is unknown.

Trimming removed 3 bases from V and 0 bases from J; junction bases left unmatched: 4. CDR3 size: 16 residues. Germline CDR1 reads KGHSH; CDR2 reads LQKENI. Sequencing was carried out using naive CD4+ T cells from PBMCs. The subset here: CD45RA+ positively selected. This chain links TRBV18 with TRBJ2-1; 8 bases align to TRBD1. This receptor was identified in a man between 18 and 29 years old in good health. Some clones in this sample may be carry-over from other donors' samples. CDR3 coding DNA: TGTGCCAGCTCACCTGGACAGGGCGTCTCCTACAATGAGCAGTTCTTC. Its translation: CASSPGQGVSYNEQFF.